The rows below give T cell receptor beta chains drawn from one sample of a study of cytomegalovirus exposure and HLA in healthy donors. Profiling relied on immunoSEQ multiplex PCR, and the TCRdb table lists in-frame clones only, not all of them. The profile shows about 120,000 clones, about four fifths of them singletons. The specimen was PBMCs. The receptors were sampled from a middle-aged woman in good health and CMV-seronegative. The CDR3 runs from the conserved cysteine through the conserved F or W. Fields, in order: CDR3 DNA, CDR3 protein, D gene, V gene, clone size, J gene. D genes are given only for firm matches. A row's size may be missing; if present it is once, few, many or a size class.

TGTGCCAGCAGCGGTTACTACGAGCAGTACTTC,CASSGYYEQYF,NA,TRBV11-2,NA,TRBJ2-7
TGTGCCATCAAAGACTCCGACAGGTCCTCCTACGAGCAGTACTTC,CAIKDSDRSSYEQYF,NA,TRBV2,NA,TRBJ2-7
TGTGCCAGCAGTGAAGCGCGCGAGCAGTACTTC,CASSEAREQYF,NA,TRBV6-1,NA,TRBJ2-7
TGTGCCAGTAGTATTGAGCAGGGGGTCGACACAGATACGCAGTATTTT,CASSIEQGVDTDTQYF,TRBD1,TRBV19,NA,TRBJ2-3
TGTGCCAGCAGCCAAGAAGAGACTAGCGGCCATACGCAGTATTTT,CASSQEETSGHTQYF,TRBD2,TRBV4-2,NA,TRBJ2-3
TGTGCCAGCAGTTTAGCCACTACATATCCCTACGAGCAGTACTTC,CASSLATTYPYEQYF,NA,TRBV28,NA,TRBJ2-7
TGTGCCAGCACCCTCTCGCAGGGCGTCGTTTCCGAGCAGTACTTC,CASTLSQGVVSEQYF,NA,TRBV2,NA,TRBJ2-7
TGTGCCATCAGTGAGTCGGCGGCGGATACGCAGTATTTT,CAISESAADTQYF,NA,TRBV10-3,NA,TRBJ2-3
TGTGCCAGCAGAACTTTTAGCGGGAACTCCTACAATGAGCAGTTCTTC,CASRTFSGNSYNEQFF,TRBD2,TRBV27,NA,TRBJ2-1
TGTGCCAGCTCCCCTCCCCGACAGACACAAGCTTTCTTT,CASSPPRQTQAFF,NA,TRBV18,NA,TRBJ1-1
TGTGCCAGCAGCCAAGATCTTCGGGGCACAGATACGCAGTATTTT,CASSQDLRGTDTQYF,NA,TRBV4-2,NA,TRBJ2-3
TGCGCCAGCAGCTTGGAGGGGTTCTCCTACAATGAGCAGTTCTTC,CASSLEGFSYNEQFF,NA,TRBV5-1,NA,TRBJ2-1
TGTGCCAGCAGATTGGGGACTAGCGGGATCGGCACAGATACGCAGTATTTT,CASRLGTSGIGTDTQYF,TRBD2,TRBV27,NA,TRBJ2-3
TGTGCCAGCAAGACGGGGGGAGCCACCGGGGAGCTGTTTTTT,CASKTGGATGELFF,TRBD2,TRBV7-2,NA,TRBJ2-2
TGTGCCAGCAGCACCACCGGGACAGGGACTCGCGAGCAGTACTTC,CASSTTGTGTREQYF,TRBD1,TRBV9,NA,TRBJ2-7
TGTGCCAGCAGCTTCCAGGGGGCCCTATCGAACACCGGGGAGCTGTTTTTT,CASSFQGALSNTGELFF,TRBD1,TRBV7-2,many,TRBJ2-2
TGTGCCAGCAGTTTAAAGGGGATGCGCGGGGCCAACGTCCTGACTTTC,CASSLKGMRGANVLTF,NA,TRBV28,NA,TRBJ2-6
TGTGCCACCGAAGTCGGGAACACTGAAGCTTTCTTT,CATEVGNTEAFF,NA,TRBV6-5,few,TRBJ1-1
TGCGCCAGCACCCCGAGGCAAATCACAGATACGCAGTATTTT,CASTPRQITDTQYF,NA,TRBV5-1,NA,TRBJ2-3
TGTGCCAGCAGCCCCGGACAGGGTATGACCAAAAACATTCAGTACTTC,CASSPGQGMTKNIQYF,TRBD1,TRBV7-9,NA,TRBJ2-4
TGCGCCAGCAGCTTGGCGGGAAACAATGAGCAGTTCTTC,CASSLAGNNEQFF,NA,TRBV5-1,NA,TRBJ2-1
TGCGCCAGCAGCCAAGATATCGGCCTAGCGGGCTCCGGGAAGCAGTTCTTC,CASSQDIGLAGSGKQFF,TRBD2,TRBV4-3,once,TRBJ2-1
TGTGCCAGCAAGGGACAGATGAACACTGAAGCTTTCTTT,CASKGQMNTEAFF,TRBD1,TRBV2,few,TRBJ1-1
TGCGCCAGCAGCCTAAGTGCGGGGGCTGGAAACACCATATATTTT,CASSLSAGAGNTIYF,NA,TRBV5-1,NA,TRBJ1-3
TGCGCCAGCAGCCAGGACAGGGGCGGATTCGGCTACACCTTC,CASSQDRGGFGYTF,TRBD1,TRBV5-1,NA,TRBJ1-2
TGCGCCAGCAGCTTGGGAGGGTCCTACAATGAGCAGTTCTTC,CASSLGGSYNEQFF,NA,TRBV5-1,NA,TRBJ2-1
TGTGCCAGCTCTGAGGGGGTGGGTGATAATGAGCAGTTCTTC,CASSEGVGDNEQFF,NA,TRBV25-1,NA,TRBJ2-1
TGTGCCAGCAGCGTTACAGCTAGCGGTACCTACGAGCAGTACTTC,CASSVTASGTYEQYF,TRBD2,TRBV9,NA,TRBJ2-7
TGTGCCAGCAGTGAACGAGGGTGGGGCTACAATGAGCAGTTCTTC,CASSERGWGYNEQFF,NA,TRBV2,NA,TRBJ2-1
TGTGCCAGCAGTGAGGTTTTGGGCCCCACCGGGGAGCTGTTTTTT,CASSEVLGPTGELFF,NA,TRBV25-1,NA,TRBJ2-2
TGTTCCAGCACCACATCGAACGGGGAAGAGACCTACGAGCAGTACTTC,CSSTTSNGEETYEQYF,NA,TRBV7-9,once,TRBJ2-7
TGTGCCAGCTCACCATTAAAACAGGGCGTAGGTGAGCAGTACTTC,CASSPLKQGVGEQYF,NA,TRBV18,NA,TRBJ2-7
TGTGCCAGCAGCTTGGGACAGACCCAAGAGACCCAGTACTTC,CASSLGQTQETQYF,TRBD1,TRBV4-2,NA,TRBJ2-5
TGCAGCGTTGGATTGGGACAGTTGAACACTGAAGCTTTCTTT,CSVGLGQLNTEAFF,TRBD1,TRBV29-1,NA,TRBJ1-1
TGTGCCAGCTCACCCATACCGACAGACACCGAAGCTTTCTTT,CASSPIPTDTEAFF,NA,TRBV18,NA,TRBJ1-1
TGTGCCAGCAGCTTAAGACTAGCGGGAGGGATAGGTGAGCAGTTCTTC,CASSLRLAGGIGEQFF,TRBD2,TRBV7-2,NA,TRBJ2-1
TGTGCCAGCAGCTTATTCCCGGGACAGGGTTACGAGCAGTACTTC,CASSLFPGQGYEQYF,TRBD1,TRBV7-3,NA,TRBJ2-7
TGTGCCAGCAGCTTAATTCCAGCGGGGTCTTTGACAGATACGCAGTATTTT,CASSLIPAGSLTDTQYF,TRBD2,TRBV11-1,NA,TRBJ2-3
TGTGCCAGCAGCGGTGGGGAGGCAAAAGCTTTCTTT,CASSGGEAKAFF,NA,TRBV7-2,NA,TRBJ1-1
TGTGCCAGCAGCCAAGACGAACCCGGGACTAGTGCCTACGAGCAGTACTTC,CASSQDEPGTSAYEQYF,TRBD2,TRBV4-2,NA,TRBJ2-7
TGTGCCAGCAGCGAAAGCGGGGGGTCCTACAATGAGCAGTTCTTC,CASSESGGSYNEQFF,TRBD2,TRBV7-3,NA,TRBJ2-1
TGTGCCAGCAGTAAACTAGCGGGCAACAATGAGCAGTTCTTC,CASSKLAGNNEQFF,TRBD2,TRBV27,NA,TRBJ2-1
TGTGCCAGCAGCTCCACCGGGGGGGACAGGGTTTACGAGCAGTACTTC,CASSSTGGDRVYEQYF,NA,TRBV5-4,NA,TRBJ2-7
TGTGCCAGCAGCCAGACGGTGACTATTCCTTACAATGAGCAGTTCTTC,CASSQTVTIPYNEQFF,NA,TRBV14,NA,TRBJ2-1
TGTGCCAGCAGCCCACAGACAGGGCGGGGTGAAGCTTTCTTT,CASSPQTGRGEAFF,TRBD1,TRBV5-6,few,TRBJ1-1
TGTGCCAGCAGTGACTCGGGACTAGCGAACAATGAGCAGTTCTTC,CASSDSGLANNEQFF,TRBD2,TRBV6-4,NA,TRBJ2-1
TGCGCCAGCAGCCAAGGAGGGCTAGCGGGTACAGATACGCAGTATTTT,CASSQGGLAGTDTQYF,TRBD2,TRBV4-1,NA,TRBJ2-3
TGTGCCAGCAGCTTACTGGAGAGCTCCTACAATGAGCAGTTCTTC,CASSLLESSYNEQFF,NA,TRBV7-6,NA,TRBJ2-1
TGTGCCAGCAGTTTAACCGGGACAGGTTTCAACGAGCAGTACTTC,CASSLTGTGFNEQYF,TRBD1,TRBV27,NA,TRBJ2-7
TGTGCCAGCAGTGGGACAGTAGCAACTAATGAAAAACTGTTTTTT,CASSGTVATNEKLFF,TRBD1,TRBV27,NA,TRBJ1-4